This TCR beta chain was recorded in a study of T cells after yellow fever vaccination. Overall study results and limits: Contamination by abundant bulk-population clonotypes could be present in FACS-sorted repertoires.

The CDR3 loop spans 13 amino acids. Unmatched junction bases numbered 6, after V lost 8 bases and J lost 4 bases. Germline lookup yields CDR1 MRHNA and CDR2 SNTAGT. This clonotype occurred a few times. Its matching antigen is unknown. MiXCR was run by TCRdb on the 5' RACE reads, yielding one entry per CDR3 protein. The sample lists some 300,000 distinct CDR3 sequences; 3.6% were seen once. J is TRBJ2-3 and V is TRBV6-4; 7 nucleotides agree with TRBD1. Sequenced material: PBMCs, taken on the day of the yellow fever booster vaccination. This sequence originates from a man aged 18-30 years who received the YFV17D yellow fever vaccine. Here the CDR3 DNA reads TGTGCCAGCCTTCTTGACAGGGCAGATACGCAGTATTTT. Encoded protein: CASLLDRADTQYF.